These 8 T cell receptor beta chains were sequenced from one sample in a study of glioma-infiltrating T cells after dendritic cell vaccination. Here immunoSEQ multiplex PCR was the method, and the copy in TCRdb shows in-frame clones only, minus some. The sample has around 89,000 clones, about nine tenths seen once; the top ten hold 15% to 19%. The sequencing used blood, collected before dendritic cell vaccination. These receptors were obtained from a human donor with glioblastoma.

This chain joins TRBV29-1 and TRBJ1-1, with D hard to call. There are 13 residues in the CDR3. V shed 2 bases and J shed 4 bases, with 11 bases lying between them. Germline values: CDR1 SQVTM, CDR2 ANQGSEA. The CDR3 bases are TGCAGCGTTGAATCCGGGGAGGGCACTGAAGCTTTCTTT. It codes for CSVESGEGTEAFF.

This clone came up many times. The chain couples TRBV6-1 to TRBJ2-5, with 7 bases lining up with TRBD1. Trimming cost V 5 bases and J 12 bases; bases outside gene matches: 9. CDR1 MNHNS and CDR2 SASEGT come from the germline V gene. CDR3 length: 12 amino acids. CDR3 sequence reads: CASSPLLQGKYF. The DNA for the CDR3 is TGTGCCAGCAGTCCCCTCCTACAGGGGAAGTACTTC.

The rearrangement uses TRBV19 and TRBJ2-4; 14 bases are a match to TRBD2. The CDR3 consists of 16 residues. Germline V CDR1 and CDR2: LNHDA, SQIVND (reference sequence). Trimming removed 6 bases from V and 4 bases from J; junction bases left unmatched: 5. The CDR3 nucleotides are TGTGCCAGTAGCGGACTAGCGGGAGGCGGGAAAAACATTCAGTACTTC. It yields the protein CASSGLAGGGKNIQYF.

This chain joins TRBV9 and TRBJ1-2; a weak D match, TRBD1 (6 bases). The V end was cut by 4 bases, the J end by 5 bases, with 12 bases between. There are 13 residues in the CDR3. Germline CDR1 and CDR2: SGDLS and YYNGEE. The CDR3 protein is CASSLTGDYGYTF. CDR3 bases: TGTGCCAGCAGCCTGACAGGTGATTATGGCTACACCTTC.

The rearrangement links TRBV7-6 to TRBJ2-1, with 9 bases lining up with TRBD1. Losses at the gene ends were 3 bases for V and 9 bases for J; bases not matched to a gene: 15. Germline loops: CDR1 SGHVS, CDR2 FNYEAQ. This CDR3 contains 17 residues. CDR3 nucleotides: TGTGCCAGCAGCTTCTTGGGAGGGGCCACAGGGGGCACTGAGCAGTTCTTC. This gives the protein CASSFLGGATGGTEQFF.

This clone was seen many times. The chain links TRBV28 to TRBJ2-3; D unresolved. The CDR3 runs 13 residues. V was clipped by 5 bases and J by 4 bases, with 10 bases between them. In germline, CDR1 is MDHEN, CDR2 SYDVKM. CDR3 region: CASSLNGADTQYF. The CDR3 bases are TGTGCCAGCAGTCTAAATGGTGCAGATACGCAGTATTTT.

The chain uses TRBV29-1 and TRBJ1-5; the D gene is possibly TRBD1 (5 bases). Germline lookup yields CDR1 SQVTM and CDR2 ANQGSEA. This CDR3 comprises 15 residues. The ends were cut back, 1 base at V and 0 bases at J, with 10 bases in the middle. CDR3 nucleotides: TGCAGCGTTGAAGGGGGCGGGAATAGCAATCAGCCCCAGCATTTT. Translation gives CSVEGGGNSNQPQHF.

This sequence joins TRBV28 and TRBJ2-1; 10 bases match TRBD2. V was pared by 3 bases and J by 6 bases, with 17 bases of the junction left unmatched. Germline V CDR1 and CDR2: MDHEN, SYDVKM. This CDR3 has 19 amino acids. The CDR3 is CASSLGFMSGLAITNEQFF. For the CDR3, the DNA is TGTGCCAGCAGTTTGGGATTTATGTCGGGACTAGCGATAACCAATGAGCAGTTCTTC.